The T cell receptor beta chain described here comes from a study of shared clonotypes between healthy human individuals. Replicate PCRs from sorted subsets contained roughly 200 ng DNA, which is tens of thousands of T cell genomes. Per the original data handling: ImmunoSEQ gave junction-only sequences without quality scores, so filtering differed. Assay used: immunoSEQ multiplex PCR; TCRdb lists only in-frame clones, some missing. V, J and clone size were drawn from that table, and D and trimming were deduced from the DNA. The data show about 2.1 million clones, 85% to 95% seen once. Naivety among CD8 cells was defined by CD45RO negativity and positive CCR7 selection, thereby excluding terminally differentiated effector memory CD45RA+ cells. Study results and caveats: Across subsets, estimated richness was generally greater for naive than for memory populations.

This clone was seen just once. Its antigen is not known. CDR1 and CDR2 from the germline V gene are MDHEN and SYDVKM. The CDR3 extends over 15 amino acids. V dropped 6 bases and J dropped 4 bases, with 16 bases sitting between them. The sequence came from a man aged 18 to 30 in good health. Some clones in this sample may be carry-over from other donors' samples. This sequence joins TRBV28 and TRBJ2-1; no firm D call. Sequenced input: naive CD8+ T cells from PBMCs. The CDR3 sequence: CASSPLITAYNEQFF. CDR3 coding DNA: TGTGCCAGCAGCCCCCTCATTACAGCATACAATGAGCAGTTCTTC.